This is a list of T cell receptor beta chains from one sample in a study of regulatory T cells in long-lasting Graves disease. TCRdb analysed the multiplex PCR reads with MiXCR anew, one entry per CDR3 protein. Of about half a million distinct CDR3 sequences in the sample, 12% were seen once. The same data also went into a second study, on T cells in Graves' hyperthyroidism and ophthalmopathy.

The sequenced sample was peripheral blood mononuclear cells (PBMCs), obtained at new diagnosis, from a patient treated with antithyroid drugs. The origin of the receptors is a woman in her 30s with Graves disease. Both conserved end residues are part of each CDR3. A D gene is named only where the DNA matches it firmly. Rows give clone size only sometimes, using once, few, many, or a class for an expanded clone.

TGTGCCAGCAGTGAGGGACTAGCGGGAGACGAGCAGTACTTC,CASSEGLAGDEQYF,TRBD2,TRBJ2-7,-,TRBV2
TGTGCCAGCAGCGTATCCTGGGGGGAGTACGAGCAGTACTTC,CASSVSWGEYEQYF,-,TRBJ2-7,many,TRBV9
TGTGCCAGCAGTTACCGGTCATACGAGCAGTACTTC,CASSYRSYEQYF,-,TRBJ2-7,many,TRBV6-5
TGCAGTGCTAGCCGGACGTTTGCGGGAGAGACCCAGTACTTC,CSASRTFAGETQYF,-,TRBJ2-5,many,TRBV20-1
TGTGCCAGCAGCCATGAAGGAAACCCCGTGGATACGCAGTATTTT,CASSHEGNPVDTQYF,-,TRBJ2-3,many,TRBV9
TGTGCCAGCAGTCCCTACAGGCGAAAGGATGGAAACACCATATATTTT,CASSPYRRKDGNTIYF,-,TRBJ1-3,many,TRBV28
TGTGCCAGCAGCTCCGGGACAGGGGTGGAGGGCTACACCTTC,CASSSGTGVEGYTF,TRBD1,TRBJ1-2,few,TRBV7-2
TGCAGCGTTGAAGGGTGGGCCGGGGAGCTGTTTTTT,CSVEGWAGELFF,-,TRBJ2-2,many,TRBV29-1
TGTGCCAGCAGCTTTCCTATATGGGGCGAGCGGGAGTCGGTCGGGGAGCTGTTTTTT,CASSFPIWGERESVGELFF,TRBD2,TRBJ2-2,few,TRBV11-2
TGCAGCGAAAAGACAGGGGCAAATCAGCCCCAGCATTTT,CSEKTGANQPQHF,TRBD1,TRBJ1-5,many,TRBV29-1
TGTGCCTGGAGTGTAGTAGAGACCCAGTACTTC,CAWSVVETQYF,-,TRBJ2-5,many,TRBV30
TGTGCCAGCAGCCAAAGGGCAGCCCAGGGCTCCTACGAGCAGTACTTC,CASSQRAAQGSYEQYF,-,TRBJ2-7,many,TRBV11-2
TGTGCCAGCAGCGCCGGACAGGGTAGCTCCTACGAGCAGTACTTC,CASSAGQGSSYEQYF,TRBD1,TRBJ2-7,-,TRBV12-3/TRBV12-4
TGTGCCAGCAGTCCGACTACTCGTATCCGGGAGACCCAGTACTTC,CASSPTTRIRETQYF,-,TRBJ2-5,-,TRBV27
TGTGCCAGCAGCCAGAAACTAGCGGGTAGCGAAGAGACCCAGTACTTC,CASSQKLAGSEETQYF,TRBD2,TRBJ2-5,many,TRBV7-2
TGCGCCAGCAGCCGGGGAGGGGCCAGCGGGGAGCTGTTTTTT,CASSRGGASGELFF,TRBD2,TRBJ2-2,-,TRBV4-3
TGTGCCAGCAGTTACCGTAGTTCCTACGAGCAGTACTTC,CASSYRSSYEQYF,-,TRBJ2-7,many,TRBV27
TGTGCCAGCAGCACCGGACAGGGGGGAGGTACGCAGTATTTT,CASSTGQGGGTQYF,TRBD1,TRBJ2-3,few,TRBV7-3
TGTGCCAGCAGCTTATTTTCCGGGGAGAACTATGGCTACACCTTC,CASSLFSGENYGYTF,-,TRBJ1-2,-,TRBV7-9
TGTGCCATCAGTGAGTCGGCGGGACAAGAGACCCAGTACTTC,CAISESAGQETQYF,-,TRBJ2-5,-,TRBV10-3
TGTGCCAGCAGCCGCCTGGGAGGAACTAATGAAAAACTGTTTTTT,CASSRLGGTNEKLFF,-,TRBJ1-4,many,TRBV3-1
TGTGCCAGCAGCCCCCTATTACAGGGGAACTATGGCTACACCTTC,CASSPLLQGNYGYTF,TRBD1,TRBJ1-2,-,TRBV7-2
TGTGCCAGCAGCTTATATGGATGGGACGGGAATGAGCAGTTCTTC,CASSLYGWDGNEQFF,-,TRBJ2-1,many,TRBV11-2
TGTGCCAGCAGCTTAACGCCGGGAGATGACTATGGCTACACCTTC,CASSLTPGDDYGYTF,-,TRBJ1-2,-,TRBV7-3
TGTGCCAGCAGGCGGGGGGAGGGCGCCTACAATGAGCAGTTCTTC,CASRRGEGAYNEQFF,TRBD2,TRBJ2-1,many,TRBV11-3
TGTGCCAGCAGCTTGGGCGGGGTGGGAGGCACCGGGGAGCTGTTTTTT,CASSLGGVGGTGELFF,-,TRBJ2-2,-,TRBV5-4
TGTGCCTGGGGACAGGGACTCTACGAGCAGTACTTC,CAWGQGLYEQYF,TRBD1,TRBJ2-7,many,TRBV30